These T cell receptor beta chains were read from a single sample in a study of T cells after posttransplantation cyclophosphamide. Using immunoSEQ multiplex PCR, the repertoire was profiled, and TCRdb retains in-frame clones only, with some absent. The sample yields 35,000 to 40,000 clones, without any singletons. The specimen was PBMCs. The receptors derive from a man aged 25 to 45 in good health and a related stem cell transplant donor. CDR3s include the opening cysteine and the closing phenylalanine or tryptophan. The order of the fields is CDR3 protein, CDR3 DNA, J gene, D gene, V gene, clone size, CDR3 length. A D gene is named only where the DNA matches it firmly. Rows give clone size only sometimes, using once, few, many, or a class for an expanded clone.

CASSGGTGSSYEQYF | TGTGCCAGCAGCGGGGGGACAGGGAGTTCCTACGAGCAGTACTTC | TRBJ2-7 | TRBD1 | TRBV5-4 | many | 15
CASRAPTSGGVSAKNIQYF | TGTGCCAGCAGGGCCCCGACTAGCGGGGGGGTCTCGGCCAAAAACATTCAGTACTTC | TRBJ2-4 | TRBD2 | TRBV2 | - | 19
CASSLFSYEQYF | TGTGCCAGCAGCCTATTCTCCTACGAGCAGTACTTC | TRBJ2-7 | - | TRBV11-2 | many | 12
CASRFDGNYGYTF | TGCGCCAGCAGATTCGACGGGAACTATGGCTACACCTTC | TRBJ1-2 | - | TRBV5-1 | few | 13
CSAHSQVFADTQYF | TGCAGCGCCCACTCACAGGTCTTCGCAGATACGCAGTATTTT | TRBJ2-3 | - | TRBV29-1 | few | 14
CASSSNSEGKYSPLHF | TGTGCCAGCAGCTCTAACTCAGAGGGGAAATATTCACCCCTCCACTTT | TRBJ1-6 | - | TRBV11-2 | many | 16
CASAPQGSNGYTF | TGTGCTAGTGCCCCACAGGGGTCCAATGGCTACACCTTC | TRBJ1-2 | TRBD1 | TRBV12-5 | many | 13
CASSETRQGSDTQYF | TGCGCCAGCAGTGAGACCCGACAGGGGTCAGATACGCAGTATTTT | TRBJ2-3 | TRBD1 | TRBV10-1 | - | 15
CASRFEGAGNSPLHF | TGTGCCAGCAGATTTGAGGGGGCGGGTAATTCACCCCTCCACTTT | TRBJ1-6 | TRBD1 | TRBV7-8 | many | 15
CASSPPKLAGVNTGELFF | TGTGCCAGCAGCCCACCCAAACTAGCGGGGGTCAACACCGGGGAGCTGTTTTTT | TRBJ2-2 | TRBD2 | TRBV9 | many | 18
CASSHTGTAVSYEQYF | TGCGCCAGCAGCCATACCGGGACAGCCGTCTCCTACGAGCAGTACTTC | TRBJ2-7 | TRBD1 | TRBV4-1 | many | 16
CASSVEGGGPSNEKLFF | TGTGCCAGCAGCGTAGAGGGGGGGGGACCGAGTAATGAAAAACTGTTTTTT | TRBJ1-4 | - | TRBV9 | - | 17
CASSYRDRGQETQYF | TGTGCCAGCAGTTACAGGGACAGGGGGCAAGAGACCCAGTACTTC | TRBJ2-5 | TRBD1 | TRBV6-2/TRBV6-3 | many | 15
CASRPNVAIGNTEAFF | TGTGCCAGCAGACCAAACGTAGCGATTGGAAACACTGAAGCTTTCTTT | TRBJ1-1 | - | TRBV7-9 | many | 16
CASSESGYYGYTF | TGTGCCAGCAGTGAATCAGGGTACTATGGCTACACCTTC | TRBJ1-2 | - | TRBV6-1 | many | 13
CASRLAAEEPGLAFGTDTQYF | TGTGCAAGTCGCTTAGCCGCGGAAGAACCGGGACTAGCTTTTGGCACAGATACGCAGTATTTT | TRBJ2-3 | TRBD2 | TRBV7-2 | few | 21
CASSYLGHNYRYTF | TGTGCCAGCAGTTACTTAGGACACAACTATCGCTACACCTTC | TRBJ1-2 | - | TRBV6-6 | few | 14
CASSFSPGQGASYEQYF | TGTGCCAGCAGTTTCTCTCCTGGACAGGGGGCGTCCTACGAGCAGTACTTC | TRBJ2-7 | TRBD1 | TRBV28 | many | 17
CASSKGLKKYSNQPQHF | TGTGCCAGTAGTAAGGGGCTGAAGAAATATAGCAATCAGCCCCAGCATTTT | TRBJ1-5 | - | TRBV19 | many | 17
CAITGVLTGEAFF | TGTGCCATCACCGGGGTCTTAACGGGTGAAGCTTTCTTT | TRBJ1-1 | - | TRBV10-3 | many | 13
CASSDSHGGGNEQFF | TGTGCCAGCAGTGACTCGCACGGGGGGGGGAATGAGCAGTTCTTC | TRBJ2-1 | TRBD2 | TRBV6-4 | many | 15
CASSPSGGRYNEQFF | TGTGCCAGCTCGCCTAGCGGGGGGCGCTACAATGAGCAGTTCTTC | TRBJ2-1 | TRBD2 | TRBV18 | many | 15
CASSMDRQLNSPLHF | TGTGCCAGTAGTATGGACAGGCAGCTTAATTCACCCCTCCACTTT | TRBJ1-6 | TRBD1 | TRBV19 | many | 15
CAIRGQDRSPLHF | TGTGCCATAAGGGGACAAGATCGTTCACCCCTCCACTTT | TRBJ1-6 | - | TRBV10-3 | many | 13
CASSPGLLSYEQYF | TGTGCCAGCAGCCCGGGACTGCTGAGCTACGAGCAGTACTTC | TRBJ2-7 | - | TRBV7-3 | - | 14
CASSPSAGLYEQYF | TGTGCCAGCTCACCTTCAGCAGGGCTGTACGAGCAGTACTTC | TRBJ2-7 | - | TRBV18 | many | 14
CASSGTPGTYEQYF | TGCGCCAGCAGCGGGACTCCCGGCACCTACGAGCAGTACTTC | TRBJ2-7 | - | TRBV5-1 | many | 14
CASSVRGWDETQYF | TGTGCCAGCAGCGTACGGGGGTGGGATGAGACCCAGTACTTC | TRBJ2-5 | - | TRBV9 | many | 14
CASSLYSDRGNQPLHF | TGCGCCAGCAGCTTGTACTCCGACAGGGGGAATCAGCCCCTCCACTTT | TRBJ1-6 | TRBD1 | TRBV5-1 | many | 16
CASSPRHRQGAKNEQYF | TGTGCCAGCAGCCCCCGCCATCGACAGGGGGCGAAGAACGAGCAGTACTTC | TRBJ2-7 | TRBD1 | TRBV7-8 | many | 17
CASSQETRPSGYTF | TGCGCCAGCAGCCAAGAAACCAGACCTAGTGGCTACACCTTC | TRBJ1-2 | - | TRBV4-1 | many | 14
CASSYGTGDSPLHF | TGTGCCAGCAGTTACGGGACAGGGGATTCACCCCTCCACTTT | TRBJ1-6 | TRBD1 | TRBV6-5 | many | 14
CASRTGGPGNTIYF | TGTGCCAGCAGGACCGGAGGGCCTGGAAACACCATATATTTT | TRBJ1-3 | - | TRBV28 | many | 14
CASSSTAWDTIYF | TGTGCCAGCAGTTCGACAGCCTGGGACACCATATATTTT | TRBJ1-3 | - | TRBV6-5 | many | 13
CASSLVAPYEQYF | TGTGCCAGCAGTTTGGTAGCCCCCTACGAGCAGTACTTC | TRBJ2-7 | - | TRBV28 | many | 13
CASSREGRDEKLFF | TGTGCCAGCAGCCGCGAGGGTAGGGATGAAAAACTGTTTTTT | TRBJ1-4 | - | TRBV5-6 | many | 14
CASSIGGQGSYEQYF | TGTGCCAGTAGTATCGGGGGACAGGGCTCCTACGAGCAGTACTTC | TRBJ2-7 | TRBD1 | TRBV19 | many | 15
CSPRYRGRSNQPQHF | TGCAGCCCTCGCTACAGGGGGCGCAGCAATCAGCCCCAGCATTTT | TRBJ1-5 | TRBD1 | TRBV29-1 | few | 15
CSVAGRFAKNIQYF | TGCAGCGTTGCGGGGAGGTTTGCCAAAAACATTCAGTACTTC | TRBJ2-4 | - | TRBV29-1 | - | 14
CASSLGGGFKLFF | TGTGCCAGCAGCTTAGGGGGGGGTTTTAAGCTGTTTTTT | TRBJ2-2 | TRBD2 | TRBV7-8 | many | 13
CASSPKQGGKLFF | TGTGCCAGCTCACCAAAACAAGGGGGAAAACTGTTTTTT | TRBJ1-4 | - | TRBV18 | many | 13
CASSAWGGQENEKLFF | TGTGCCAGCAGCGCCTGGGGCGGACAGGAGAATGAAAAACTGTTTTTT | TRBJ1-4 | TRBD1 | TRBV7-8 | - | 16
CASSPLRRGQGKEPQHF | TGTGCCAGCAGTCCTCTGAGGAGGGGGCAAGGTAAGGAGCCCCAGCATTTT | TRBJ1-5 | TRBD1 | TRBV28 | many | 17
CASSLDGQGAYNEQFF | TGCGCCAGCAGCTTGGACGGACAGGGGGCCTACAATGAGCAGTTCTTC | TRBJ2-1 | TRBD1 | TRBV5-1 | many | 16
CASRGLAKNIQYF | TGTGCCAGCAGGGGACTAGCCAAAAACATTCAGTACTTC | TRBJ2-4 | - | TRBV6-5 | many | 13
CASSFQGASSYEQYF | TGTGCCAGCAGTTTTCAGGGGGCCAGCTCCTACGAGCAGTACTTC | TRBJ2-7 | TRBD1 | TRBV28 | many | 15
CASSPPVTGAAGVLYNEQFF | TGTGCCAGCAGCCCCCCGGTTACCGGGGCTGCGGGGGTCCTCTACAATGAGCAGTTCTTC | TRBJ2-1 | TRBD2 | TRBV14 | many | 20
CASSKGHFYEQYF | TGTGCCAGCAGCAAGGGACACTTCTACGAGCAGTACTTC | TRBJ2-7 | - | TRBV5-6 | many | 13
CASSAGGEGVTQYF | TGTGCCAGCTCTGCGGGGGGTGAAGGGGTTACGCAGTATTTT | TRBJ2-3 | TRBD2 | TRBV6-2/TRBV6-3 | many | 14
CASSGGQWDEQFF | TGCGCCAGCAGCGGGGGACAATGGGATGAGCAGTTCTTC | TRBJ2-1 | - | TRBV5-1 | many | 13
CASSQDPPGLAASNTQYF | TGTGCCAGCAGCCAAGACCCCCCAGGACTAGCGGCGAGTAATACGCAGTATTTT | TRBJ2-3 | TRBD2 | TRBV9 | - | 18
CASSMRLAGGPTVPDTQYF | TGTGCCAGCAGTATGCGGCTAGCGGGGGGGCCTACAGTCCCAGATACGCAGTATTTT | TRBJ2-3 | TRBD2 | TRBV2 | few | 19
CATLQGVYEQYF | TGTGCCACGTTACAGGGTGTCTACGAGCAGTACTTC | TRBJ2-7 | - | TRBV6-1 | many | 12
CASSSSRGYTGELFF | TGTGCCAGCAGCTCGAGCAGGGGATACACCGGGGAGCTGTTTTTT | TRBJ2-2 | - | TRBV5-8 | many | 15
CASSYSGRGGHLETQYF | TGTGCCAGCAGTTACTCTGGGCGGGGGGGCCATCTGGAGACCCAGTACTTC | TRBJ2-5 | TRBD2 | TRBV6-2/TRBV6-3 | many | 17